This T cell receptor beta chain was identified during a study of shared clonotypes between healthy human individuals (dated by TCRdb to about 2020). Regarding the study in general: Two women and a few men aged 18 to 49 years were included in the cohort. Different laboratories and diverse techniques were used to prepare libraries and sequence TCR repertoires, to increase sequencing depth and limit assay-specific biases. To estimate repertoire size and how much clonotype sharing occurs between individuals, the study deeply sequenced the blood TCR repertoires of 4 to 6 healthy adults. For each donor, CD4 naive and CD4 memory were each given three plates, CD8 naive was given two plates, and CD8 memory was given one plate. Leukapheresis yielded between about 0.94 and 8.9 billion PBMCs per donor.

With regard to this clone: Its antigen is currently not known. There are no base qualities to consult, and no much larger clone falls within one base.

General study outcomes and caveats: Higher generation probabilities were observed for clonotypes shared by all four sorted-subset donors than for non-shared clonotypes. Even with the large sequencing depth, rarefaction of the sorted-subset datasets indicated that sequencing was incomplete. Pairwise subsampling indicated that sequencing depth was expected to affect the degree of clonotype sharing among donors. Estimated clonotype richness was generally larger for naive than for memory subsets. Only blood was sampled, and tissue TCR repertoires likely differ from those in blood. The small number of donors limited the genetic and exposure-history diversity represented. Roughly 5.2% of naive CD4, 3.5% of naive CD8, 2.3% of memory CD4, and 0.35% to 0.4% of memory CD8 clonotypes were shared across four donors.

The germline ends are 3 bases apart after V is trimmed by 3 bases and J by 6 bases. Spanning cysteine to phenylalanine, the CDR3 consists of 11 amino acids. The DNA shown is the 33-base CDR3, in frame from base 1. The germline V gene provides CDR1 SGHAT and CDR2 FQNNGV. CD8 naive samples were CD45RO-negative cells positively selected for CCR7, giving a CD45RA+CCR7+ population that excluded TemRA cells. Donors were healthy HIV-negative adults with no recently reported acute infections or vaccinations. Only Caucasian adults living in Nashville, Tennessee, USA were represented among the donors. Blood was collected by leukapheresis, and PBMCs were isolated by Ficoll-Histopaque density gradient centrifugation and then cryopreserved in liquid nitrogen vapor phase. Analytical flow cytometry was used to check the purity and quantity of every magnetically sorted T cell population. Genomic DNA was isolated from every sorted fraction and measured by UV absorbance on a Nanodrop 2000c.

Using the deep immunoSEQ assay, TCR CDR3 regions were amplified from genomic DNA by multiplex PCR. Extracted genomic DNA from each cell subset was spread evenly across all wells of several immunoSEQ 96-well plates, with each plate serving as a replicate. Each replicate PCR for sorted subsets received 200 ng genomic DNA, equal to tens of thousands of T cell genomes. Purified libraries were quantified with a Qubit 3.0 fluorometer, sized on a Bioanalyzer 2100, and re-quantified with the KAPA Library Quantification kit. Each immunoSEQ 96-well plate was sequenced on its own single-read 150-cycle Illumina NextSeq 550 flow cell. The published analysis was carried out like this. Because the immunoSEQ output held only junctional sequences and lacked quality scores, the filtering could not match the filtering applied to full-length reads. Sequences were annotated with PyIR, a Python wrapper for IgBLAST v1.9, and V/J genes and CDR3 were assigned using IMGT germline references. Reads were removed for weak V/J assignments (E-value above 1e-6), missing CDR3, stop codons, out-of-frame junctions, or ambiguous translated residues. A V3J clonotype was defined by an identical inferred V gene, J gene, and CDR3 amino acid sequence. The percentage overlap between two repertoires was calculated by dividing the number of shared unique clonotypes by the size of the smaller repertoire. Repertoire richness was assessed with RTK rarefaction, the Chao1 estimator, and Recon v2.1 estimates of unobserved clonotypes. For all TCRbeta clonotypes obtained by the gDNA method from four donors, generation probabilities were computed with OLGA. TCRdb retrieved this table from immuneACCESS and kept in-frame rearrangements only. Not all clones are present; in checked studies, unresolved V genes account for under half, and no reason is known for the remainder. V, J and clone size are taken as reported in that table, and D and trimming were inferred from the DNA itself. For this sample there are almost 700,000 clones; around 92% appear just once. Approximately 24% of the sample is held by the ten biggest clonotypes.

Sequencing used naive CD8+ T cells sorted from blood. Per the publication, the cell subset or site label means: CD45RA+CCR7+. The receptor was isolated from a man aged 25-40 years in good health. The chain is encoded by TRBV11-2 joined to TRBJ2-1; no confident D gene assignment can be made. At the DNA level, the sequence is TGTGCCAGCAGCTTTCTCAATGAGCAGTTCTTC. This encodes CASSFLNEQFF.